The clone carrying this T cell receptor beta chain was detected ten times or more. The data derive from a study of T cells in Graves' hyperthyroidism and ophthalmopathy. This CDR3 has 16 residues. CDR1 is MDHEN and CDR2 is SYDVKM in the germline V gene. Trimming shortened V by 7 bases and J by 0 bases, and 16 bases separated the two germline ends. TCR beta CDR3 regions were amplified from RNA transcripts. With the HTBI primer set, the TCR CDR3 went through a first round of RT-PCR. TCRdb re-derived calls from the multiplex PCR reads in MiXCR, one entry per CDR3 protein. In the table there are 700,000 or so distinct CDR3 sequences, 14% of which are singletons.

The clonotype comes from a woman aged 50 to 60 with Graves' ophthalmopathy. Sequencing was done on a sample of blood. The rearrangement joins TRBV28 to TRBJ1-5, with a tentative D call TRBD1 (6 bases). The CDR3, as DNA: TGTGCCAGCATTCGACTGGCAGGGGATAGCAATCAGCCCCAGCATTTT. This translates into CASIRLAGDSNQPQHF.